The following is a T cell receptor (beta chain) sequence with its context. The sample belongs to a study of CD8 T cells in Susac syndrome. Random hexamers were used to reverse transcribe roughly 0.5 to 1 ug of RNA. In TCRdb, the immunoSEQ multiplex PCR reads were re-called with MiXCR into one record per CDR3 protein. The sample shows about 130,000 distinct CDR3 sequences, roughly 89% of them seen only once. Deletions cut 4 bases from V and 3 bases from J, with 19 bases between. This CDR3 comprises 16 residues. The V gene's germline CDR1 is MGHRA and CDR2 YSYEKL. The sequence came from a human donor with multiple sclerosis. The gene calls are TRBV4-1 and TRBJ2-7; D is possibly TRBD2 (5 bases). Sequences were obtained from CD8+ T cells from PBMCs. The CDR3 reads CASSPPPGSGFYEQYF. The CDR3 DNA reads as TGCGCCAGCAGCCCCCCTCCCGGCAGCGGATTCTACGAGCAGTACTTC.